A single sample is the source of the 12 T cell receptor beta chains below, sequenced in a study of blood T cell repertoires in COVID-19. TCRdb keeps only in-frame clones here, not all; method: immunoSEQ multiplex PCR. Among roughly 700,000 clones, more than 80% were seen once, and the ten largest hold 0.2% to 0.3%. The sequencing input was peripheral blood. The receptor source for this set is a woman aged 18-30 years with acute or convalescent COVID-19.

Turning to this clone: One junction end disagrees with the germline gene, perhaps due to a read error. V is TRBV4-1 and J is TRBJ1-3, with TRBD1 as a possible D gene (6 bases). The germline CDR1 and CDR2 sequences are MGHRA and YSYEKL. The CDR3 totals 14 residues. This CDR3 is CASSQVVVGGDTAF. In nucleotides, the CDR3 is TGCGCCAGCAGCCAAGTTGTGGTCGGTGGGGACACCGCTTTT.

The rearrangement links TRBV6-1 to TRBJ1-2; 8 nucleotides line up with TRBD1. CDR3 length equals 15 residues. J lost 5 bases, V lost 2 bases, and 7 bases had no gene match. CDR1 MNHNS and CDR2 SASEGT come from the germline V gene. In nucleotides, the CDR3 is TGTGCCAGCAGTGAACTCCGGACAGGGTATTATGGCTACACCTTC. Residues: CASSELRTGYYGYTF.

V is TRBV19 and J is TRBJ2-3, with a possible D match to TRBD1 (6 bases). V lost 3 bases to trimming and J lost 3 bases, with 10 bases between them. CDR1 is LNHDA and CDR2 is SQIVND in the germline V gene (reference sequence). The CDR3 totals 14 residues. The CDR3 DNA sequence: TGTGCCAGTAGTATCCCCGGACAGACAGATACGCAGTATTTT. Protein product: CASSIPGQTDTQYF.

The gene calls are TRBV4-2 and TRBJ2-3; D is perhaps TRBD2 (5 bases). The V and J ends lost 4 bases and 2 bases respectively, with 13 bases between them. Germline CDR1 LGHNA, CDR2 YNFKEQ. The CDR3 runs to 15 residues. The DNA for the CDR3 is TGTGCCAGCAGCCGAGCGGTCTCAGACACAGATACGCAGTATTTT. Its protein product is CASSRAVSDTDTQYF.

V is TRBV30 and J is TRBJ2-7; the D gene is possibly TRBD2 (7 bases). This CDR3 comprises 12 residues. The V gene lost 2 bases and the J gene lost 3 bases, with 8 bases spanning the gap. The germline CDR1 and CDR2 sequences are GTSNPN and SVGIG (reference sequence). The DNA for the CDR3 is TGTGCCTGGAGTAGGGGGGGCTACGAGCAGTACTTC. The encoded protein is CAWSRGGYEQYF.

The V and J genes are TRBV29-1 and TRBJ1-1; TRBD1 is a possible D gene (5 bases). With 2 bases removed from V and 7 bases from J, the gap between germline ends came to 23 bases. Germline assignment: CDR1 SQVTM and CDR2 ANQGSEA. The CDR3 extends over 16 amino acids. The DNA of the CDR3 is TGCAGCGTTGAACAGTGGAAGGGGAGGATTGGTAGTGAAGCTTTCTTT. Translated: CSVEQWKGRIGSEAFF.

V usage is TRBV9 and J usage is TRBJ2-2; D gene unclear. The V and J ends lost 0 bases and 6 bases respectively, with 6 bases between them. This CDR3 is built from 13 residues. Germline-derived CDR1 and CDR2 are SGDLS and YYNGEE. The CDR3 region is CASSVGEAGELFF. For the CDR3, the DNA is TGTGCCAGCAGCGTAGGCGAGGCCGGGGAGCTGTTTTTT.

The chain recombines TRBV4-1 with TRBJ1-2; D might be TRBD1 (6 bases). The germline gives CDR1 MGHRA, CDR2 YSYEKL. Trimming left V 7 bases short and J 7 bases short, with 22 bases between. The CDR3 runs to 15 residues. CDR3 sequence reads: CASKRYRATGGGYTF. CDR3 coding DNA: TGCGCCAGCAAACGGTACAGGGCGACGGGGGGTGGCTACACCTTC.

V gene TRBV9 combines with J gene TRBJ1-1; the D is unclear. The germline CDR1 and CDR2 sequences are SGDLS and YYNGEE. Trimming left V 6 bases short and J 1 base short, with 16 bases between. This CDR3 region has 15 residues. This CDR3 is CASNRYGEGNTEAFF. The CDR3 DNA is TGTGCCAGCAACCGTTACGGGGAGGGGAACACTGAAGCTTTCTTT.

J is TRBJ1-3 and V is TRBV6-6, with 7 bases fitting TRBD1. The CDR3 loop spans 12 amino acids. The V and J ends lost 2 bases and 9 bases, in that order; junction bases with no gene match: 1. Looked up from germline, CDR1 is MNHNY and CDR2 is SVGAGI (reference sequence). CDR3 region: CASSYEGATIYF. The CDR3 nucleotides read TGTGCCAGCAGTTACGAGGGGGCCACCATATATTTT.

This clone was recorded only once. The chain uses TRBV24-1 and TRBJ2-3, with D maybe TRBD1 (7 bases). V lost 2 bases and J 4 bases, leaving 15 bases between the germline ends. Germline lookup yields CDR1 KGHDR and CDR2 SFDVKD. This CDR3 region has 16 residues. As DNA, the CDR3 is TGTGCCACCAGTGATTCAGGGGGGTTAGGGTCAGATACGCAGTATTTT. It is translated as CATSDSGGLGSDTQYF.

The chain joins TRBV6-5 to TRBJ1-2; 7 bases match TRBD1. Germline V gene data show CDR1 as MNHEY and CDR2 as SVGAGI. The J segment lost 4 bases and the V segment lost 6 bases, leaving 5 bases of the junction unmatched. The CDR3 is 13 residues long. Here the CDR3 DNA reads TGTGCCAGCAGATTAGCAGGGGGCTATGGCTACACCTTC. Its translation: CASRLAGGYGYTF.